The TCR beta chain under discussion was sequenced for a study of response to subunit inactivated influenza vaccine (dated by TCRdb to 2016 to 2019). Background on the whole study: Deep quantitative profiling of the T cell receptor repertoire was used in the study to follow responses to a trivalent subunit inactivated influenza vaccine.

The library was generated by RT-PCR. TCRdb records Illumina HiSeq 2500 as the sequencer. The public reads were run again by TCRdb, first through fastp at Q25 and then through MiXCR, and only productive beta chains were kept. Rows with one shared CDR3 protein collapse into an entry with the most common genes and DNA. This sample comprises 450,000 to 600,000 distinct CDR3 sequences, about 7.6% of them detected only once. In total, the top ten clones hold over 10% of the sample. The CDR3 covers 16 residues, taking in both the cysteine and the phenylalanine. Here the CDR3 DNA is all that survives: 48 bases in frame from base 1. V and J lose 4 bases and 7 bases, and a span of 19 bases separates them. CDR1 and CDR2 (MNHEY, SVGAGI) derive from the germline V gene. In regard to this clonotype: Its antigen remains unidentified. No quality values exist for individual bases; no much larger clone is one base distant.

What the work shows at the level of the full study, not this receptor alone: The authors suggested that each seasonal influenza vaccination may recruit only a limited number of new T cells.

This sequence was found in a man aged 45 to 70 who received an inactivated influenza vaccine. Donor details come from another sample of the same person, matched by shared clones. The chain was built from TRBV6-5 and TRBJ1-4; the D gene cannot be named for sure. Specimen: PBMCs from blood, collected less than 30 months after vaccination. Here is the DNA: TGTGCCAGCAGTTCAAGACGGAGCATTAGAGGTGAAAAACTGTTTTTT. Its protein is CASSSRRSIRGEKLFF.